This record covers a single T cell receptor beta chain. CDR3 length: 14 amino acids. Germline V CDR1 and CDR2: SQVTM, ANQGSEA. After removal of 4 bases from V and 0 bases from J, the junction contained 2 bases not matched to a gene. The repertoire was sequenced with immunoSEQ multiplex PCR; TCRdb's copy has only in-frame clones and lacks some. This sample has some 140,000 clones, with roughly 84% found just once. The data stem from a study of blood T cell repertoires in COVID-19. On the study more broadly: COVID-19 samples collected from the United States, Italy and Spain covered acute and convalescent phases. PBMCs, B-cell-depleted T cells, or T cells were the source of the cDNA or gDNA that made up the material.

Everyone who took part was roughly 18 to 89 years old, and they came from 24 US areas. This rearrangement joins TRBV29-1 to TRBJ1-1; 10 bases match TRBD1. Sequenced sample: PBMCs or T cells enriched from blood (not recorded which). The origin of this receptor is a man aged 35 to 55 with acute COVID-19. The CDR3 region is CSVGGTGVNTEAFF. The CDR3 DNA sequence: TGCAGCGTTGGGGGGACAGGGGTGAACACTGAAGCTTTCTTT.